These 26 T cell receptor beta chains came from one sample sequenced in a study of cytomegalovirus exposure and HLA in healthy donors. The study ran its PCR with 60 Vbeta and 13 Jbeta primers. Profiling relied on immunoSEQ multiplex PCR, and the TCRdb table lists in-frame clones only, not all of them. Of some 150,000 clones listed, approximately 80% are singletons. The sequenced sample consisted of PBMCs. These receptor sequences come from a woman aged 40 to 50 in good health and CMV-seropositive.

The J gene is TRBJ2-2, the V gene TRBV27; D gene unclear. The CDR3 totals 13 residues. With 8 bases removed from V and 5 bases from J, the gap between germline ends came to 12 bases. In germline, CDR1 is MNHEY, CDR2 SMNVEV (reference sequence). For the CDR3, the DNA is TGTGCCAGCGGCGGTGGGTGGACCGGGGAGCTGTTTTTT. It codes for CASGGGWTGELFF.

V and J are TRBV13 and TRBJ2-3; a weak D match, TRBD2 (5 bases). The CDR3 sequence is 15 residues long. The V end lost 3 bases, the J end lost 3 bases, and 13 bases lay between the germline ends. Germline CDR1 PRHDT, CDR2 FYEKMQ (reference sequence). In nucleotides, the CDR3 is TGTGCCAGCAGCTTGACACTAGAGGTAACAGATACGCAGTATTTT. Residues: CASSLTLEVTDTQYF.

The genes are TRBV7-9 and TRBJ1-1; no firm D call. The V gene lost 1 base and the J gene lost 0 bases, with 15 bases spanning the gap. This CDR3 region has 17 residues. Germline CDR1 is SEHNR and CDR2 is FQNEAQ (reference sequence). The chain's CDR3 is CASSLVGRTGVNTEAFF. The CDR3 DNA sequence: TGTGCCAGCAGCTTAGTCGGGAGGACCGGGGTGAACACTGAAGCTTTCTTT.

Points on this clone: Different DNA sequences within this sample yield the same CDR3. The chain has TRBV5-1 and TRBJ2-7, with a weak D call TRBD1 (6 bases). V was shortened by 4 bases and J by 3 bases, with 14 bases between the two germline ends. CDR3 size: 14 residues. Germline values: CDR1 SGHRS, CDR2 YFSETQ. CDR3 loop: CASSLGDTDYEQYF. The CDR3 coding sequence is TGCGCCAGCAGCCTAGGGGACACAGACTACGAGCAGTACTTC. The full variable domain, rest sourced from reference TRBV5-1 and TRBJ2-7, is KAGVTQTPRYLIKTRGQQVTLSCSPISGHRSVSWYQQTPGQGLQFLFEYFSETQRNKGNFPGRFSGRQFSNSRSEMNVSTLELGDSALYLCASSLGDTDYEQYFGPGTRLTVT.

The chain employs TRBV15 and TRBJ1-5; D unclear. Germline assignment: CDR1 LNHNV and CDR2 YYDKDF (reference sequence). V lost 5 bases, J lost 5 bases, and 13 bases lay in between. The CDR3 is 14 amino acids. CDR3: CATSLAKGYQPQHF. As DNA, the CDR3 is TGTGCCACCAGCCTAGCGAAGGGTTATCAGCCCCAGCATTTT.

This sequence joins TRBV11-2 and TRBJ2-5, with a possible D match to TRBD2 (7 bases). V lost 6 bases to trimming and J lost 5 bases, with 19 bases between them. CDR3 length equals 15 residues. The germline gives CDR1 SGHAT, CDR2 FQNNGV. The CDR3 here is CASRPLRGRGETQYF. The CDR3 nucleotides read TGTGCCAGCAGACCGCTGCGGGGGCGGGGGGAGACCCAGTACTTC.

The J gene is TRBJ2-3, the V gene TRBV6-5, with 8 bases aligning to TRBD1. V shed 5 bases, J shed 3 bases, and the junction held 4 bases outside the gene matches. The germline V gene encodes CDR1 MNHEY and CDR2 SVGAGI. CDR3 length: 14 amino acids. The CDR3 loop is CASSRGQGTDTQYF. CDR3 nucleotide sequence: TGTGCCAGCAGTCGTGGACAGGGAACAGATACGCAGTATTTT.

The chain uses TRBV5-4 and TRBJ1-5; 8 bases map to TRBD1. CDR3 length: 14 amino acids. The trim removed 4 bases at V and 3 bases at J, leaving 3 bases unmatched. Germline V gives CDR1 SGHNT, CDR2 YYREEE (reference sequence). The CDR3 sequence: CASSLQGANQPQHF. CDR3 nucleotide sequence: TGTGCCAGCAGCCTCCAGGGGGCCAATCAGCCCCAGCATTTT.

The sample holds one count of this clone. The CDR3 DNA is TGTGCCAGCAGTGGTGAACCGGGACAGGGGGCCTGGGGAGAGCCCCAGCATTTT. Residues: CASSGEPGQGAWGEPQHF. V usage is TRBV6-1 and J usage is TRBJ1-5; 12 bases are a match to TRBD1. Germline V gene sequence: CDR1 MNHNS, CDR2 SASEGT. This CDR3 spans 18 amino acids. Germline trimming cut 4 bases from V and 8 bases from J; bases unmatched to any gene: 15.

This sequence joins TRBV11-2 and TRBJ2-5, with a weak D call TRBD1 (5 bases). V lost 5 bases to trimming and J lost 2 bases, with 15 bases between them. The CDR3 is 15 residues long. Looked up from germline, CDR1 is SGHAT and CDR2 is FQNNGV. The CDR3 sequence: CASSITLGAQETQYF. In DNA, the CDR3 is TGTGCCAGCAGCATTACCTTAGGGGCGCAAGAGACCCAGTACTTC.

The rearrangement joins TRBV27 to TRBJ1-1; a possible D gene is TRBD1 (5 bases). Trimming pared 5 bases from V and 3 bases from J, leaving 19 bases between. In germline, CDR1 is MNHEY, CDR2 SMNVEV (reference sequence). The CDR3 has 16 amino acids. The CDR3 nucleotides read TGTGCCAGCAGTCTGACGCCTGATTGGGGGGACACTGAAGCTTTCTTT. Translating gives CASSLTPDWGDTEAFF.

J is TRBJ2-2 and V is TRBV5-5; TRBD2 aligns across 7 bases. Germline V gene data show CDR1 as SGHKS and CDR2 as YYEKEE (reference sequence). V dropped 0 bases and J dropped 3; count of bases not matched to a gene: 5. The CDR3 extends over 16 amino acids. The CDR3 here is CASSLGASGYTGELFF. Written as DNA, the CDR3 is TGTGCCAGCAGCTTGGGCGCTAGCGGATACACCGGGGAGCTGTTTTTT.

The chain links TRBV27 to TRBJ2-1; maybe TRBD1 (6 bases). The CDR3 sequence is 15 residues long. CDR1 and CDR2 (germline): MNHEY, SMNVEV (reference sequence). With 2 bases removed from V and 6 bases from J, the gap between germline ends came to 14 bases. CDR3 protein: CASSLVEGGLNEQFF. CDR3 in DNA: TGTGCCAGCAGTTTAGTTGAAGGGGGTCTCAATGAGCAGTTCTTC.

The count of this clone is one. The CDR3 region has the DNA TGTGCCAGCTCACCACCTATGGGGCAGGGGGAGACCCAGTACTTC. The encoded protein is CASSPPMGQGETQYF. This rearrangement joins TRBV18 to TRBJ2-5; perhaps TRBD1 as D (6 bases). The germline V gene has CDR1 KGHSH and CDR2 LQKENI. The V end was cut by 0 bases, the J end by 5 bases, with 13 bases between. This CDR3 has 15 amino acids.

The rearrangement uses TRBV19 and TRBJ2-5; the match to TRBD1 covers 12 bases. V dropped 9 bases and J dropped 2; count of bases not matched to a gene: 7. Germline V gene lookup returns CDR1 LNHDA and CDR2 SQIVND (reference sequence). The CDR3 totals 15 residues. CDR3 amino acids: CASRGTGGVQETQYF. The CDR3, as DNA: TGTGCCAGCCGGGGGACAGGGGGCGTGCAAGAGACCCAGTACTTC.

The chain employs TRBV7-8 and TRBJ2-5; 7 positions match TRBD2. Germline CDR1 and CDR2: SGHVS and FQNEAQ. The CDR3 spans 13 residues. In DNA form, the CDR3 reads TGTGCAACTGGGCGGGAGAGACAAGAGACCCAGTACTTC. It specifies CATGRERQETQYF.

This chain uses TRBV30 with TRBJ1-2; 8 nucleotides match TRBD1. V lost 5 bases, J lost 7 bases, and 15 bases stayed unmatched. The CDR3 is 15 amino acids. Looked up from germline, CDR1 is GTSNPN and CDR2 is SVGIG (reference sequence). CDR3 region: CAWEEKTGGGAGYTF. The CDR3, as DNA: TGTGCCTGGGAAGAAAAAACAGGGGGAGGCGCTGGCTACACCTTC.

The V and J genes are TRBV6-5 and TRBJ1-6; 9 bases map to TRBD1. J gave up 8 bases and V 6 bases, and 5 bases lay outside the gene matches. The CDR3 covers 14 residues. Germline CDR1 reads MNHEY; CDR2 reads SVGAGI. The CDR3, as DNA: TGTGCCAGCAGCTACCGGGACAGGGATTCACCCCTCCACTTT. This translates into CASSYRDRDSPLHF.

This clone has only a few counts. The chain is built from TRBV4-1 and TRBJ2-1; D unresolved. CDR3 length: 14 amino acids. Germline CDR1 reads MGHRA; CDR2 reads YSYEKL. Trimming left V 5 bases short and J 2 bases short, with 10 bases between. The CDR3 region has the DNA TGCGCCAGCAGCAGCGACCAGACCTACAATGAGCAGTTCTTC. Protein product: CASSSDQTYNEQFF.

CDR3 bases: TGTGCCAGCAGTGAACTGGAGGTGCGGGGCTATGGCTACACCTTC. Protein product: CASSELEVRGYGYTF. V and J are TRBV6-1 and TRBJ1-2; D not certain. V was pared by 2 bases and J by 4 bases, with 14 bases between. The CDR3 length is 15 residues. In germline, CDR1 is MNHNS, CDR2 SASEGT.

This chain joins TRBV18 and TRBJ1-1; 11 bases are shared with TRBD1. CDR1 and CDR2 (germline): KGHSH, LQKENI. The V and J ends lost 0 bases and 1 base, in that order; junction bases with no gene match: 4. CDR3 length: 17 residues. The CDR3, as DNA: TGTGCCAGCTCACCACCCGGACAGGGGGCTGCGAACACTGAAGCTTTCTTT. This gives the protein CASSPPGQGAANTEAFF. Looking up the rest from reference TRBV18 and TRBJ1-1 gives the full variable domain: NAGVMQNPRHLVRRRGQEARLRCSPMKGHSHVYWYRQLPEEGLKFMVYLQKENIIDESGMPKERFSAEFPKEGPSILRIQQVVRGDSAAYFCASSPPGQGAANTEAFFGQGTRLTVV.

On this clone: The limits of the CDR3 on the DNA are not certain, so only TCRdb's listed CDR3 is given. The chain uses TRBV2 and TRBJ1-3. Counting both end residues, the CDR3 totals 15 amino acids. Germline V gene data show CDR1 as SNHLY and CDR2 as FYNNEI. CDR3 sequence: CASRDGVAAGNTTYF.

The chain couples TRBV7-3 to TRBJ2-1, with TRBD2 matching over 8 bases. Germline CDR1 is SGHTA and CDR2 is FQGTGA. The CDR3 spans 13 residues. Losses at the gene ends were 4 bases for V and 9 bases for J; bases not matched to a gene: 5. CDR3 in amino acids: CASSWTSLGEQFF. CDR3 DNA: TGTGCCAGCAGCTGGACTAGCTTGGGTGAGCAGTTCTTC. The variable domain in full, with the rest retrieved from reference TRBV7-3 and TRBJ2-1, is GAGVSQTPSNKVTEKGKYVELRCDPISGHTALYWYRQSLGQGPEFLIYFQGTGAADDSGLPNDRFFAVRPEGSVSTLKIQRTERGDSAVYLCASSWTSLGEQFFGPGTRLTVL.

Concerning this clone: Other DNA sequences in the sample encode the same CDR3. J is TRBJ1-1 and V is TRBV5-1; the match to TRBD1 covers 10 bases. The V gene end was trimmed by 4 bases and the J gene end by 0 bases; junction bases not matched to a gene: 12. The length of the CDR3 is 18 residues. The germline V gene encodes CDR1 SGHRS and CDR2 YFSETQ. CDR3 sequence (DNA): TGCGCCAGCAGCACCCAATTGACAGGGGGCTCCCTGAACACTGAAGCTTTCTTT. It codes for CASSTQLTGGSLNTEAFF.

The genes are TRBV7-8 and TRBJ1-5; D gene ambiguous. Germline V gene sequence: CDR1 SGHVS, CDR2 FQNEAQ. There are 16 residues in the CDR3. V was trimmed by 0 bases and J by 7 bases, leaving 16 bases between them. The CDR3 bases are TGTGCCAGCAGCTTAGCGTTTGGCAAGCTAGTCCAGCCCCAGCATTTT. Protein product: CASSLAFGKLVQPQHF.

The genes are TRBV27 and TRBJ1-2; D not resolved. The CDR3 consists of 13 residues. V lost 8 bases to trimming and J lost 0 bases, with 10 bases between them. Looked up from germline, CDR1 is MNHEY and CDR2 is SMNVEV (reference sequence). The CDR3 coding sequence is TGTGCCAGCGCTCGGGGAGCTAACTATGGCTACACCTTC. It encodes CASARGANYGYTF.